What follows are 9 T cell receptor beta chains derived from one specimen sequenced in a study of T cell clonality in common variable immunodeficiency. Sequenced by immunoSEQ multiplex PCR; TCRdb stores in-frame clones only, minus some. The sample shows around 29,000 clones, none of them appearing just once. Sequenced material: peripheral blood mononuclear cells. Receptors were obtained from a person aged 18 to 69 in good health.

In the case of this clone: The CDR3 end falls 3 residues outside the read, so it is completed with the germline J gene. This chain uses TRBV29-1 with TRBJ2-7; TRBD1 or TRBD2 may be the D gene (8 bases each). V shed 7 bases and J shed 6 bases, with 16 bases lying between them. This CDR3 is built from 12 residues. Germline CDR1 and CDR2: SQVTM and ANQGSEA. CDR3 DNA, as far as it was read: TGCAGCGCCGTTAGCGGGACAGGCGAG. Amino acids: CSAVSGTGE. The entire CDR3 is CSAVSGTGEQYF.

The sample holds a few counts of this clone. The CDR3 extends 3 residues past the end of the read, so its final part is completed from the germline J gene. The chain uses TRBV19 and TRBJ1-2, with D possibly matching TRBD1 (5 bases). Germline lookup yields CDR1 LNHDA and CDR2 SQIVND (reference sequence). This CDR3 comprises 15 residues. CDR3 DNA (partial): TGTGCCAGTAGTAAGGGACTAGCGGGAGTTGGGGAC. Translating gives CASSKGLAGVGD. The entire CDR3 is CASSKGLAGVGDYTF.

This clone was seen at least ten times. Read data end 3 residues before the CDR3 end; the end is taken from the germline J gene. The chain links TRBV4-2 to TRBJ1-3, with TRBD1 as a possible D gene (6 bases). CDR3 length equals 17 residues. The V gene lost 0 bases and the J gene lost 4 bases, with 16 bases spanning the gap. Germline V gene sequence: CDR1 LGHNA, CDR2 YNFKEQ. The sequenced CDR3 bases are TGTGCCAGCAGCCAAGAGGTAGCGGGGGCACGGGGAAACACC. It is translated as CASSQEVAGARGNT. The whole CDR3 reads CASSQEVAGARGNTIYF.

This clone was recorded at least ten times. The read halts 3 residues ahead of the CDR3 end, with the missing end drawn from the germline J gene. The chain couples TRBV2 to TRBJ2-2; TRBD2 aligns across 11 bases. In germline, CDR1 is SNHLY, CDR2 FYNNEI. This CDR3 region has 14 residues. V dropped 7 bases and J dropped 8; count of bases not matched to a gene: 6. CDR3 loop: CASTLAGEGGELFF. CDR3 DNA (partial): TGTGCCAGCACACTAGCGGGAGAGGGAGGGGAG. Looking up the rest from reference TRBV2 and TRBJ2-2 gives the full variable domain: EPEVTQTPSHQVTQMGQEVILRCVPISNHLYFYWYRQILGQKVEFLVSFYNNEISEKSEIFDDQFSVERPDGSNFTLKIRSTKLEDSAMYFCASTLAGEGGELFFGEGSRLTVL.

Of note for this clone: The CDR3 goes on 3 residues after the read ends, and that part is filled in from the germline J gene. This chain connects TRBV19 to TRBJ1-4; TRBD1 matches at 8 bases. The length of the CDR3 is 14 residues. Germline V gene lookup returns CDR1 LNHDA and CDR2 SQIVND (reference sequence). V shed 6 bases, J shed 7 bases, and the junction held 7 bases outside the gene matches. CDR3 amino acids: CASRVTGGSEKLFF. CDR3 bases read: TGTGCCAGTAGAGTCACAGGGGGAAGTGAAAAA.

This clone was seen at least ten times. The read terminates 3 residues before the CDR3 end, so the remaining end is supplied by the germline J gene. The chain combines TRBV30 with TRBJ2-1; D uncertain. The CDR3 length is 13 residues. In germline, CDR1 is GTSNPN, CDR2 SVGIG (reference sequence). V dropped 4 bases and J dropped 6 bases, with 13 bases sitting between them. The CDR3 sequence is CAWKGVTLNEQFF. The part of the CDR3 DNA that was read is TGTGCCTGGAAGGGCGTAACCCTCAATGAG.

This clone was found many times. The DNA is left out, because the CDR3 cannot be placed on it with certainty; the CDR3 is given as TCRdb lists it. The gene calls are TRBV12-3 or TRBV12-4 and TRBJ2-3; the table's D call TRBD1-2 went unverified against the DNA. The length of the CDR3 is 15 amino acids, counting both ends. The CDR3 loop is CASSSSRSGKDTQYF.

This clone was found many times. The sequenced CDR3 bases are TGCGCCAGCAGCCCCGGCGAGCCGGGACAGGCTTACGAG. Amino acid sequence: CASSPGEPGQAYE. The whole CDR3 protein reads CASSPGEPGQAYEQYF. The chain employs TRBV5-1 and TRBJ2-7, with TRBD1 matching 8 bases. The read gets to within 3 residues of the CDR3 end, and the germline J gene fills in the rest. Trimming cost V 4 bases and J 4 bases; bases outside gene matches: 13. Germline V gives CDR1 SGHRS, CDR2 YFSETQ. The length of the CDR3 is 16 residues. Drawing the rest from reference TRBV5-1 and TRBJ2-7, the complete variable domain is KAGVTQTPRYLIKTRGQQVTLSCSPISGHRSVSWYQQTPGQGLQFLFEYFSETQRNKGNFPGRFSGRQFSNSRSEMNVSTLELGDSALYLCASSPGEPGQAYEQYFGPGTRLTVT.

Ten or more counts support this clone. The read terminates 3 residues before the CDR3 end, so the remaining end is supplied by the germline J gene. The rearrangement joins TRBV19 to TRBJ2-4, with 8 bases matching TRBD2. The CDR3 is 15 amino acids. Trimming removed 3 bases from V and 4 bases from J; junction bases left unmatched: 5. Germline CDR1 and CDR2: LNHDA and SQIVND (reference sequence). Partial CDR3 DNA: TGTGCCAGTAGTATGGCGGGAGGCTCAAAAAACATT. As protein: CASSMAGGSKNI. The entire CDR3 is CASSMAGGSKNIQYF.